This TCR beta chain was sequenced during a study of PD-1 blockade in classical Hodgkin lymphoma. Whole-study findings and limits: Significant TCR diversity gains by C4D1 occurred in CD4+ but not CD8+ cells. The authors excluded patients who started nivolumab under 1 year after ASCT.

The time point: cycle 4 day 1 (C4D1), after more than five weeks of nivolumab. With no exception, relapse followed autologous stem cell transplantation in all patients, and brentuximab vedotin exposure varied. Purification of CD4+ T cells from thawed PBMCs was performed via magnetic negative selection. Losses at the gene ends were 1 base for V and 6 bases for J; bases not matched to a gene: 2. The CDR3 sequence is 13 residues long. CDR1 and CDR2 (germline): MNHNS, SASEGT. Method: immunoSEQ multiplex PCR; TCRdb's copy keeps in-frame clones and lacks some. The sample lists under 20,000 clones; 75% were seen once. There are a few counts of this clone. Its antigen is unknown.

Here the sequenced sample was CD4+ T cells from blood, taken before the fourth cycle of nivolumab. The chain has TRBV6-1 and TRBJ1-2; the match to TRBD1 covers 7 bases. This clonotype was sampled from a human donor with classical Hodgkin lymphoma. The CDR3 reads CASSEETGHGYTF. The CDR3 DNA is TGTGCCAGCAGTGAAGAGACAGGGCATGGCTACACCTTC.